These 16 T cell receptor beta chains were sequenced from one sample in a study of cytomegalovirus exposure and HLA in healthy donors. Primers for the PCR totalled 60 Vbeta and 13 Jbeta. TCRdb keeps only in-frame clones here, not all; method: immunoSEQ multiplex PCR. The table records 90,000 to 120,000 clones, roughly 80% of them present only once. The sample comprised PBMCs. The receptor set was obtained from a man under 40 in good health and CMV-seronegative.

J is TRBJ1-4 and V is TRBV25-1; possibly TRBD1 for D (5 bases). The CDR3 extends over 14 amino acids. Germline values: CDR1 MGHDK, CDR2 SYGVNS. The V end was cut by 9 bases, the J end by 3 bases, with 14 bases between. The CDR3 coding sequence is TGTGCCAGTACCCAGGGCCCTCCTAATGAAAAACTGTTTTTT. Protein sequence: CASTQGPPNEKLFF. Together with reference TRBV25-1 and TRBJ1-4, the CDR3 gives the full variable domain: EADIYQTPRYLVIGTGKKITLECSQTMGHDKMYWYQQDPGMELHLIHYSYGVNSTEKGDLSSESTVSRIRTEHFPLTLESARPSHTSQYLCASTQGPPNEKLFFGSGTQLSVL.

The J gene is TRBJ2-7, the V gene TRBV4-1; D may be TRBD1 (5 bases). The germline CDR1 and CDR2 sequences are MGHRA and YSYEKL. The V gene lost 0 bases and the J gene lost 6 bases, with 18 bases spanning the gap. The CDR3 has 16 residues. In DNA form, the CDR3 reads TGCGCCAGCAGCCAAGATCAGAGGACACGCTCGGGCGAGCAGTACTTC. Its translation: CASSQDQRTRSGEQYF.

This CDR3 reads CASSSGSWTNEKLFF. CDR3 in DNA: TGTGCCAGCAGCTCCGGGTCGTGGACTAATGAAAAACTGTTTTTT. This chain uses TRBV28 with TRBJ1-4; D unclear. The CDR3 has 15 residues. Between the trimmed V and J ends, which lost 6 bases and 2 bases, there was a span of 13 bases. Germline-derived CDR1 and CDR2 are MDHEN and SYDVKM.

The chain couples TRBV18 to TRBJ2-3; perhaps TRBD2 as D (6 bases). Germline V gene lookup returns CDR1 KGHSH and CDR2 LQKENI. V lost 3 bases to trimming and J lost 2 bases, with 15 bases between them. This CDR3 is built from 16 residues. The CDR3 spells CASSPTIADFTDTQYF. CDR3 DNA: TGTGCCAGCTCACCCACGATAGCGGACTTCACAGATACGCAGTATTTT.

This chain links TRBV5-4 with TRBJ2-4; D may be TRBD2 (5 bases). The CDR3 sequence is 15 residues long. V was cut by 4 bases and J by 1 base, with 12 bases left in between. Germline values: CDR1 SGHNT, CDR2 YYREEE (reference sequence). CDR3 nucleotides: TGTGCCAGCAGCGTGGGCGGGCCGGCCAAAAACATTCAGTACTTC. Translation: CASSVGGPAKNIQYF.

The chain couples TRBV6-5 to TRBJ2-2; 7 bases align to TRBD1. The CDR3 extends over 14 amino acids. Trimming cost V 5 bases and J 5 bases; bases outside gene matches: 5. CDR1 and CDR2 (germline): MNHEY, SVGAGI. The CDR3 sequence: CASSLTGVTGELFF. In nucleotides, the CDR3 is TGTGCCAGCAGTCTAACAGGGGTTACCGGGGAGCTGTTTTTT.

This sequence joins TRBV10-2 and TRBJ2-1; 8 positions agree with TRBD2. Trimming at V came to 7 bases and at J to 4 bases, leaving 3 bases not matched to a gene. The CDR3 has 13 residues. From germline, CDR1 is WSHSY and CDR2 SAAADI. In DNA, the CDR3 is TGCGCCAGCAACCCTAGCGGGTACAATGAGCAGTTCTTC. Translated, it gives CASNPSGYNEQFF.

This chain links TRBV6-1 with TRBJ1-2; 7 bases are shared with TRBD1. Germline lookup yields CDR1 MNHNS and CDR2 SASEGT. The J segment lost 0 bases and the V segment lost 7 bases, leaving 5 bases of the junction unmatched. CDR3 length: 14 residues. The CDR3 nucleotides are TGTGCCAGCACCCTGGGACAGACTAACTATGGCTACACCTTC. Amino acids: CASTLGQTNYGYTF.

As regards this clone: An end of the junction differs from the germline gene, which may be a read error. The V gene is TRBV4-1, the J gene TRBJ2-3; 9 bases align to TRBD1. The V gene's germline CDR1 is MGHRA and CDR2 YSYEKL. The CDR3 is 14 amino acids. This CDR3 reads CASSQEGRGQGEDF. The CDR3 DNA reads TGCGCCAGCAGCCAAGAAGGGAGGGGACAGGGAGAGGATTTT.

The chain combines TRBV7-9 with TRBJ2-7; 11 bases align to TRBD2. CDR3 length: 14 amino acids. Germline loops: CDR1 SEHNR, CDR2 FQNEAQ (reference sequence). Trimming at V came to 5 bases and at J to 4 bases, leaving 4 bases not matched to a gene. CDR3 protein: CASSPGLAVYEQYF. In nucleotides, the CDR3 is TGTGCCAGCAGCCCGGGACTAGCGGTGTACGAGCAGTACTTC.

This chain links TRBV19 with TRBJ1-2; TRBD1 aligns across 9 bases. Per germline, CDR1 LNHDA and CDR2 SQIVND (reference sequence). This CDR3 spans 13 amino acids. Losses at the gene ends were 5 bases for V and 7 bases for J; bases not matched to a gene: 5. CDR3 region: CASSLTGGRGYTF. CDR3 coding DNA: TGTGCCAGTAGTCTGACAGGGGGTCGTGGCTACACCTTC.

The chain joins TRBV19 to TRBJ1-2, with a weak D call TRBD1 (6 bases). CDR1 and CDR2 (germline): LNHDA, SQIVND (reference sequence). The CDR3 covers 12 residues. The V end lost 7 bases, the J end lost 5 bases, and 11 bases lay between the germline ends. CDR3 sequence: CASTSGEYGYTF. In DNA form, the CDR3 reads TGTGCCAGTACCTCAGGGGAATATGGCTACACCTTC.

The chain employs TRBV7-9 and TRBJ2-7, with D maybe TRBD1 (6 bases). The V end lost 2 bases, the J end lost 4 bases, and 15 bases lay between the germline ends. Germline assignment: CDR1 SEHNR and CDR2 FQNEAQ (reference sequence). The CDR3 totals 15 residues. The CDR3 nucleotides are TGTGCCAGCAGCTTACCAAAGACAGGTTTGTACGAGCAGTACTTC. Translating gives CASSLPKTGLYEQYF.

This rearrangement joins TRBV7-9 to TRBJ2-5, with D hard to call. The CDR3 has 18 amino acids. With 3 bases removed from V and 1 base from J, the gap between germline ends came to 21 bases. The germline V gene has CDR1 SEHNR and CDR2 FQNEAQ (reference sequence). This chain's CDR3 is CASSFHTTVPARQETQYF. In DNA form, the CDR3 reads TGTGCCAGCAGCTTTCACACAACCGTCCCTGCCCGCCAAGAGACCCAGTACTTC.

The chain joins TRBV2 to TRBJ2-1; TRBD2 matches at 8 bases. V was clipped by 3 bases and J by 9 bases; unmatched bases: 10. CDR3 length: 15 residues. Germline V gene sequence: CDR1 SNHLY, CDR2 FYNNEI. This chain's CDR3 is CASSDSAGGGAEQFF. The CDR3 DNA is TGTGCCAGCAGTGACTCGGCGGGGGGTGGAGCTGAGCAGTTCTTC.

The genes are TRBV29-1 and TRBJ1-2; D unclear. V dropped 1 base and J dropped 8 bases, with 8 bases sitting between them. CDR3 length equals 11 residues. Germline V gene sequence: CDR1 SQVTM, CDR2 ANQGSEA. The CDR3: CSVEVNWGYTF. CDR3 nucleotide sequence: TGCAGCGTTGAAGTTAACTGGGGCTACACCTTC.